The next 8 T cell receptor beta chains were all read from a single sample in a study of cytomegalovirus exposure and HLA in healthy donors. In the PCR, 60 Vbeta and 13 Jbeta primers were used. Data came from immunoSEQ multiplex PCR; TCRdb stores just in-frame clones and leaves some out. The sample contains roughly 170,000 clones, 80% of which appear only once. Sequenced: PBMCs. The origin of the receptors is a young man in good health and CMV-seropositive.

CDR3 sequence reads: CASRPHQGYEQYF. As DNA, the CDR3 is TGTGCCAGCAGACCGCACCAGGGCTACGAGCAGTACTTC. The chain is built from TRBV6-5 and TRBJ2-7; D is perhaps TRBD1 (5 bases). CDR1 and CDR2 (germline): MNHEY, SVGAGI. This CDR3 region has 13 residues. The germline V and J ends were trimmed by 6 bases and 3 bases, with 12 bases remaining between them.

The chain couples TRBV7-9 to TRBJ1-1, with 9 bases lining up with TRBD1. This CDR3 region has 16 residues. Germline V gene sequence: CDR1 SEHNR, CDR2 FQNEAQ (reference sequence). V trimming: 4 bases; J trimming: 0 bases; junction bases outside the gene matches: 6. The CDR3 protein is CASSSPGTGMNTEAFF. CDR3 sequence (DNA): TGTGCCAGCAGCTCCCCCGGGACAGGGATGAACACTGAAGCTTTCTTT.

J is TRBJ2-2 and V is TRBV19; 7 bases are shared with TRBD2. CDR1 and CDR2 from the germline V gene are LNHDA and SQIVND (reference sequence). The CDR3 totals 16 residues. The V and J ends lost 5 bases and 3 bases, in that order; junction bases with no gene match: 9. The CDR3 DNA is TGTGCCAGTAGTCCTCCTAGCGGCCTCTACACCGGGGAGCTGTTTTTT. Its translation is CASSPPSGLYTGELFF.

This clone was detected a few times. The chain recombines TRBV5-1 with TRBJ1-4, with D perhaps TRBD1 (6 bases). Trimming pared 4 bases from V and 4 bases from J, leaving 11 bases between. Looked up from germline, CDR1 is SGHRS and CDR2 is YFSETQ. The length of the CDR3 is 14 residues. The DNA for the CDR3 is TGCGCCAGCAGCCCCGGACAGATTAATGAAAAACTGTTTTTT. Its protein is CASSPGQINEKLFF.

This clone has a handful of counts. The chain recombines TRBV5-1 with TRBJ2-5, with TRBD2 identical over 7 bases. Germline-derived CDR1 and CDR2 are SGHRS and YFSETQ. With V trimmed by 0 bases and J by 6 bases, 11 bases remained unmatched. The CDR3 has 16 residues. CDR3 nucleotides: TGCGCCAGCAGCTTGGAAGGACTAGTCATCGAAAAGACCCAGTACTTC. It specifies CASSLEGLVIEKTQYF. The full variable domain, in which reference TRBV5-1 and TRBJ2-5 provide the parts outside the CDR3, is KAGVTQTPRYLIKTRGQQVTLSCSPISGHRSVSWYQQTPGQGLQFLFEYFSETQRNKGNFPGRFSGRQFSNSRSEMNVSTLELGDSALYLCASSLEGLVIEKTQYFGPGTRLLVL.

As DNA, the CDR3 is TGTGCCAGCTTCGGACAAGGGTCCTACAATGAGCAGTTCTTC. This gives the protein CASFGQGSYNEQFF. This chain links TRBV5-4 with TRBJ2-1; weak D call: TRBD1 (5 bases). Trimming cost V 7 bases and J 1 base, with 12 bases left between them. This CDR3 region has 14 residues. Germline V gene sequence: CDR1 SGHNT, CDR2 YYREEE (reference sequence).

Only a few counts were recorded for this clone. The rearrangement uses TRBV28 and TRBJ2-2; TRBD2 aligns across 10 bases. After removal of 2 bases from V and 0 bases from J, the junction contained 6 bases not matched to a gene. There are 18 residues in the CDR3. CDR1 and CDR2 from the germline V gene are MDHEN and SYDVKM. Here the CDR3 DNA reads TGTGCCAGCAGTTTAAATCTAGCGGGAGTGACGAACACCGGGGAGCTGTTTTTT. This gives the protein CASSLNLAGVTNTGELFF.

The chain links TRBV6-6 to TRBJ2-1; TRBD2 matches 10 bases. The ends lost 5 bases at V and 5 bases at J; junction bases unmatched: 6. Germline V gives CDR1 MNHNY, CDR2 SVGAGI (reference sequence). This CDR3 spans 15 amino acids. CDR3: CASSPLAGPHNEQFF. CDR3 nucleotides: TGTGCCAGCAGTCCACTAGCGGGACCCCACAATGAGCAGTTCTTC.